This TCR beta chain was retrieved from a study of CD8+CD57+ T cells in acquired aplastic anemia. General study findings and limits: Patients and controls shared about 27 CD8+ CDR3 sequences.

Points on this clonotype: Its target is unknown.

The template for TCR beta VDJ and CDR3 sequence profiling was genomic DNA. From the reads, TCRdb called clonotypes with MiXCR, one entry per CDR3 protein. The table includes around 430,000 distinct CDR3 sequences, over 25% detected once. Patients who underwent sequencing had shown CD8+CD57+ cell expansion by flow cytometry. Every patient had severe acquired aplastic anemia. Between the trimmed V and J ends, which lost 3 bases and 0 bases, there was a span of 12 bases. Germline V gene sequence: CDR1 DFQATT, CDR2 SNEGSKA (reference sequence). CDR3 length equals 15 residues. The V gene is TRBV20-1, the J gene TRBJ1-3; no reliable D call. The TCR comes from a human donor with aplastic anemia. The sample taken for sequencing was sorted CD4+, CD8+, or CD8+CD57+ T cells (not recorded which) from PBMCs. CDR3 region: CSASAGTFSGNTIYF. CDR3 nucleotide sequence: TGCAGTGCTAGTGCAGGAACCTTCTCTGGAAACACCATATATTTT.